These 29 T cell receptor beta chains were sequenced from one sample in a study of shared clonotypes between healthy human individuals. Generated by immunoSEQ multiplex PCR, the TCRdb table keeps only in-frame clones and is missing some. Among millions of clones listed, about 93% were seen once. Terminally differentiated effector memory CD45RA+ cells were excluded by CCR7 positive selection of CD45RO-negative cells. Sequenced: naive CD8+ T cells from PBMCs. The receptors here all came from a man aged 18 to 30 in good health. Some clones in this sample may be carry-over from other donors' samples.

The chain uses TRBV9 and TRBJ2-3; unclear D gene. The CDR3 is 14 residues long. The germline gives CDR1 SGDLS, CDR2 YYNGEE. V dropped 0 bases and J dropped 3 bases, with 8 bases sitting between them. The CDR3 loop is CASSVGGLTDTQYF. CDR3 coding DNA: TGTGCCAGCAGCGTAGGTGGATTGACAGATACGCAGTATTTT.

This chain uses TRBV28 with TRBJ2-1; 9 bases are shared with TRBD2. Per germline, CDR1 MDHEN and CDR2 SYDVKM. The CDR3 has 20 amino acids. The J segment lost 0 bases and the V segment lost 3 bases, leaving 15 bases of the junction unmatched. Here the CDR3 reads CASSFRGVAGVGSSYNEQFF. CDR3 bases: TGTGCCAGCAGTTTTAGAGGAGTAGCGGGGGTGGGGAGCTCCTACAATGAGCAGTTCTTC.

This clone was picked up one time. The chain has TRBV27 and TRBJ1-1; no clear D. Germline V CDR1 and CDR2: MNHEY, SMNVEV (reference sequence). CDR3 size: 14 residues. V lost 6 bases and J lost 0, with 11 bases in between. The CDR3 sequence is CASRHWAVNTEAFF. The CDR3 nucleotides read TGTGCCAGCAGACACTGGGCGGTGAACACTGAAGCTTTCTTT.

The rearrangement joins TRBV28 to TRBJ2-5, with TRBD2 matching 9 bases. The trim removed 2 bases at V and 5 bases at J, leaving 9 bases unmatched. The CDR3 sequence is 16 residues long. Germline-derived CDR1 and CDR2 are MDHEN and SYDVKM. In DNA form, the CDR3 reads TGTGCCAGCAGTTTAAGGACTAGCGTTTTGGGCGAGACCCAGTACTTC. It is translated as CASSLRTSVLGETQYF.

The chain joins TRBV6-5 to TRBJ2-5; TRBD1 matches 7 bases. V was pared by 2 bases and J by 4 bases, with 7 bases of the junction left unmatched. From germline, CDR1 is MNHEY and CDR2 SVGAGI. This CDR3 has 15 residues. The DNA for the CDR3 is TGTGCCAGCAGTTACGGCGACAGGGTCGGAGAGACCCAGTACTTC. Protein product: CASSYGDRVGETQYF.

CDR3 sequence (DNA): TGCGCCAGCAGCCAAGGGACTAGCGGGAGTTTCTTCCACGAGCAGTACTTC. It is translated as CASSQGTSGSFFHEQYF. The chain employs TRBV4-1 and TRBJ2-7, with 13 bases matching TRBD2. V was clipped by 1 base and J by 5 bases; unmatched bases: 8. The CDR3 is 17 residues long. CDR1 is MGHRA and CDR2 is YSYEKL in the germline V gene.

The chain uses TRBV19 and TRBJ2-6, with a tentative D call TRBD2 (5 bases). V dropped 6 bases and J dropped 2 bases, with 8 bases sitting between them. The CDR3 loop spans 14 amino acids. Per the germline V gene, CDR1 is LNHDA and CDR2 is SQIVND (reference sequence). The CDR3 nucleotides read TGTGCCAGTAGAGGAGGAGCTGGGGCCAACGTCCTGACTTTC. Its protein is CASRGGAGANVLTF.

The genes are TRBV28 and TRBJ1-5, with unresolved D. The V end was cut by 5 bases, the J end by 3 bases, with 20 bases between. This CDR3 has 17 amino acids. The germline V gene has CDR1 MDHEN and CDR2 SYDVKM. The CDR3 DNA is TGTGCCAGCAGTCTGTATACAGTTCGGGCCGACAATCAGCCCCAGCATTTT. Translating gives CASSLYTVRADNQPQHF.

Of note for this clone: Within the sample, other DNA sequences also encode this same CDR3. The chain couples TRBV5-4 to TRBJ2-7, with 9 bases fitting TRBD1. Looked up from germline, CDR1 is SGHNT and CDR2 is YYREEE (reference sequence). V lost 0 bases and J lost 2; bases outside the gene matches: 0. The CDR3 totals 14 residues. The CDR3 bases are TGTGCCAGCAGCTTGGACAGGGGGCCCTACGAGCAGTACTTC. Translation: CASSLDRGPYEQYF.

The gene calls are TRBV28 and TRBJ1-5, with 8 bases fitting TRBD1. V trimming: 5 bases; J trimming: 5 bases; junction bases outside the gene matches: 5. CDR3 size: 14 residues. Germline V gene data show CDR1 as MDHEN and CDR2 as SYDVKM. CDR3 loop: CASSRTGTYQPQHF. The CDR3 region has the DNA TGTGCCAGCAGTAGGACAGGGACTTATCAGCCCCAGCATTTT.

A remark on this clone: The same CDR3 arises from other DNA sequences in this sample as well. The chain joins TRBV27 to TRBJ2-2, with D hard to call. This CDR3 has 13 residues. The V end was cut by 5 bases, the J end by 6 bases, with 10 bases between. Germline lookup yields CDR1 MNHEY and CDR2 SMNVEV (reference sequence). This chain's CDR3 is CASSLGGSGELFF. Here the CDR3 DNA reads TGTGCCAGCAGTCTCGGCGGATCCGGGGAGCTGTTTTTT.

This clone was seen a handful of times. This chain links TRBV5-6 with TRBJ2-7, with 9 positions matching TRBD2. The ends lost 5 bases at V and 2 bases at J; junction bases unmatched: 11. Germline assignment: CDR1 SGHDT and CDR2 YYEEEE. CDR3 length equals 16 residues. The CDR3 nucleotides are TGTGCCAGCAGTTCTCGTGCGGGAGGGTTAACCTACGAGCAGTACTTC. Translating gives CASSSRAGGLTYEQYF.

The chain links TRBV6-1 to TRBJ2-5; 7 positions match TRBD2. V trimming: 4 bases; J trimming: 5 bases; junction bases outside the gene matches: 10. This CDR3 has 15 amino acids. Germline V gene lookup returns CDR1 MNHNS and CDR2 SASEGT. The CDR3 DNA follows: TGTGCCAGCAGTGGAAAGGGAGGGCTGTACGAGACCCAGTACTTC. It codes for CASSGKGGLYETQYF.

The V call is TRBV6-5, the J call TRBJ1-1; TRBD1 might be the D (5 bases). The CDR3 loop spans 12 amino acids. Trimming stripped 5 bases from V and 5 bases from J, with 9 bases between. Germline CDR1 reads MNHEY; CDR2 reads SVGAGI. CDR3 region: CASSQGRTEAFF. The CDR3 DNA is TGTGCCAGCAGTCAGGGCCGGACTGAAGCTTTCTTT.

Comments on this clone: Other nucleotide sequences from this sample produce the same CDR3. In nucleotides, the CDR3 is TGTGCCAGCAGCTTGGGGCACAGCACCTACGAGCAGTACTTC. It codes for CASSLGHSTYEQYF. The chain uses TRBV5-4 and TRBJ2-7, with no clear D. The CDR3 runs to 14 residues. Germline CDR1 and CDR2: SGHNT and YYREEE (reference sequence). The ends were cut back, 0 bases at V and 2 bases at J, with 9 bases in the middle.

For this clone: Different DNA sequences within this sample yield the same CDR3. V usage is TRBV5-1 and J usage is TRBJ2-7; the D is unclear. Germline V CDR1 and CDR2: SGHRS, YFSETQ. The CDR3 extends over 11 amino acids. Deletions cut 0 bases from V and 6 bases from J, with 4 bases between. The CDR3 DNA follows: TGCGCCAGCAGCTTGGCTGGCGAGCAGTACTTC. The encoded protein is CASSLAGEQYF.

The rearrangement joins TRBV11-2 to TRBJ1-1; D call uncertain. V lost 2 bases, J lost 3 bases, and 13 bases lay in between. The CDR3 consists of 15 residues. Germline CDR1 is SGHAT and CDR2 is FQNNGV. For the CDR3, the DNA is TGTGCCAGCAGCTTATTTCTAGGACGTGACACTGAAGCTTTCTTT. This gives the protein CASSLFLGRDTEAFF.

The table lists this clone with a count of one. This chain uses TRBV11-2 with TRBJ2-7; tentative D call: TRBD2 (6 bases). The CDR3 is 13 amino acids. Germline CDR1 reads SGHAT; CDR2 reads FQNNGV. The chain's CDR3 is CADGGSSSYEQYF. The CDR3 DNA follows: TGTGCAGATGGAGGGAGTAGCTCCTACGAGCAGTACTTC. The full variable domain, with the rest looked up from reference TRBV11-2 and TRBJ2-7, is EAGVAQSPRYKIIEKRQSVAFWCNPISGHATLYWYQQILGQGPKLLIQFQNNGVVDDSQLPKDRFSAERLKGVDSTLKIQPAKLEDSAVYLCADGGSSSYEQYFGPGTRLTVT.

This clone has just one count. DNA of the CDR3: TGTGCCAGCAGTTTATGGGGTGTGTTCGGCGGGGGGAGCTACAATGAGCAGTTCTTC. It is translated as CASSLWGVFGGGSYNEQFF. V is TRBV28 and J is TRBJ2-1; 8 bases agree with TRBD2. CDR1 and CDR2 (germline): MDHEN, SYDVKM. The trim removed 0 bases at V and 3 bases at J, leaving 13 bases unmatched. The CDR3 runs to 19 residues.

A note on this clone: The sample has other DNA sequences that encode this CDR3 too. The V gene is TRBV27, the J gene TRBJ2-7; the D is unclear. V was cut by 3 bases and J by 2 bases, with 8 bases left in between. Germline V gives CDR1 MNHEY, CDR2 SMNVEV (reference sequence). This CDR3 comprises 13 residues. The CDR3 loop is CASSLSSTYEQYF. The CDR3 DNA is TGTGCCAGCAGTTTGAGTAGCACCTACGAGCAGTACTTC.

The V call is TRBV7-9, the J call TRBJ2-1, with 9 bases matching TRBD1. There are 16 residues in the CDR3. The V gene end was trimmed by 5 bases and the J gene end by 4 bases; junction bases not matched to a gene: 9. CDR1 is SEHNR and CDR2 is FQNEAQ in the germline V gene (reference sequence). CDR3 nucleotides: TGTGCCAGCAGCCCCCGGACAGGGGCGGGGTACAATGAGCAGTTCTTC. Amino acid sequence: CASSPRTGAGYNEQFF.

The chain links TRBV11-2 to TRBJ1-2; tentatively, D is TRBD1 (6 bases). The CDR3 is 15 amino acids. Trimming removed 1 base at V and 7 bases at J, with 16 bases between. Germline CDR1 is SGHAT and CDR2 is FQNNGV. CDR3 DNA sequence: TGTGCCAGCAGCTTAGTCATTGGGGGCGGTAGTGGCTACACCTTC. Protein sequence: CASSLVIGGGSGYTF.

This chain links TRBV2 with TRBJ2-1, with TRBD2 identical over 13 bases. The V gene end was trimmed by 9 bases and the J gene end by 7 bases; junction bases not matched to a gene: 6. CDR1 is SNHLY, CDR2 FYNNEI, per germline. The CDR3 sequence is 14 residues long. CDR3 coding DNA: TGTGCCAGGGGGGGGACTAGCGGGATAAATGAGCAGTTCTTC. Encoded protein: CARGGTSGINEQFF.

The J gene is TRBJ2-7, the V gene TRBV5-6; D is ambiguous. CDR3 length: 15 amino acids. V was shortened by 0 bases and J by 3 bases, with 13 bases between the two germline ends. Germline lookup yields CDR1 SGHDT and CDR2 YYEEEE. CDR3 region: CASSLELRWGYEQYF. CDR3 DNA sequence: TGTGCCAGCAGCTTGGAGCTAAGGTGGGGCTACGAGCAGTACTTC.

The J gene is TRBJ2-3, the V gene TRBV30; the match to TRBD2 covers 8 bases. V was pared by 4 bases and J by 4 bases, with 7 bases of the junction left unmatched. From germline, CDR1 is GTSNPN and CDR2 SVGIG (reference sequence). The CDR3 totals 14 residues. The CDR3 loop is CAWTGAGVADTQYF. CDR3 nucleotide sequence: TGTGCCTGGACGGGAGCGGGAGTGGCAGATACGCAGTATTTT.

Turning to this clone: One end of the junction fails to match germline, which may point to a read error. J is TRBJ2-2 and V is TRBV11-1; no reliable D call. The germline V gene has CDR1 SGHAT and CDR2 FQDESV (reference sequence). The CDR3 runs 14 residues. The CDR3: CASRLVGESGELFF. In nucleotides, the CDR3 is TGTGCCAGCAGATTAGTTGGCGAGTCCGGGGAGCTGTTTTTT. The variable domain in full, with the rest retrieved from reference TRBV11-1 and TRBJ2-2, is EAEVAQSPRYKITEKSQAVAFWCDPISGHATLYWYRQILGQGPELLVQFQDESVVDDSQLPKDRFSAERLKGVDSTLKIQPAELGDSAMYLCASRLVGESGELFFGEGSRLTVL.

The genes are TRBV9 and TRBJ1-2, with TRBD1 matching over 7 bases. Germline V CDR1 and CDR2: SGDLS, YYNGEE. With 5 bases clipped from V and 2 bases from J, the junction kept 15 bases outside the gene matches. There are 17 residues in the CDR3. CDR3 bases: TGTGCCAGCAGAGACGACTCAGGGGGAAGGGGAAACTATGGCTACACCTTC. Translation gives CASRDDSGGRGNYGYTF.

As regards this clone: A read error may account for a junction end that differs from germline. The chain has TRBV30 and TRBJ1-2; 8 bases fit TRBD1. The CDR3 contains 16 residues. Germline V gene lookup returns CDR1 GTSNPN and CDR2 SVGIG (reference sequence). Here the CDR3 reads CAWDQFPRQGSPSGGF. In DNA, the CDR3 is TGTGCCTGGGATCAGTTCCCCAGACAGGGGTCCCCTTCGGGGGGCTTC.

The gene calls are TRBV28 and TRBJ2-1, with D possibly being TRBD2 (5 bases). This CDR3 spans 14 amino acids. Per germline, CDR1 MDHEN and CDR2 SYDVKM. V dropped 7 bases and J dropped 7 bases, with 17 bases sitting between them. The CDR3 nucleotides are TGTGCCAGCATTCCTACAGAGGGAAGGAATGAGCAGTTCTTC. The encoded protein is CASIPTEGRNEQFF.